These T cell receptor beta chains were read from a single sample in a study of cytomegalovirus exposure and HLA in healthy donors. TCRdb's copy holds only in-frame clones and misses some; the assay was immunoSEQ multiplex PCR. Here the sample spans 100,000 to 150,000 clones, 17% being singletons. The specimen was PBMCs. The origin of the receptors is a female donor in good health and CMV-seropositive. The CDR3 runs from the conserved cysteine through the conserved F or W. The D gene is left open where the match is weak. Size is omitted from some rows. Given values are once, few, many or a class for expanded clones.

CDR3 DNA: TGTGCCAGCAGCCAAGAATCTTCGGGTCGCCCGTACGAGCAGTACTTC
CDR3 protein: CASSQESSGRPYEQYF
D gene: -
clone size: -
V gene: TRBV4-2
J gene: TRBJ2-7

CDR3 DNA: TGCAGCGTTGTATGGACACTAGCGGGAGTCGGCAATGAGCAGTTCTTC
CDR3 protein: CSVVWTLAGVGNEQFF
D gene: TRBD2
clone size: few
V gene: TRBV29-1
J gene: TRBJ2-1

CDR3 DNA: TGTGCCAGCAGCCCGGACAGAGATAGCAATCAGCCCCAGCATTTT
CDR3 protein: CASSPDRDSNQPQHF
D gene: -
clone size: few
V gene: TRBV6-6
J gene: TRBJ1-5

CDR3 DNA: TGTGCCTGGAGTGTTGATAGGAACACTGAAGCTTTCTTT
CDR3 protein: CAWSVDRNTEAFF
D gene: -
clone size: -
V gene: TRBV30
J gene: TRBJ1-1

CDR3 DNA: TGTGCCAGCAGTATACTAGCGGGGAGCTACAATGAGCAGTTCTTC
CDR3 protein: CASSILAGSYNEQFF
D gene: TRBD2
clone size: -
V gene: TRBV2
J gene: TRBJ2-1

CDR3 DNA: TGTGCCACCAAACCTTCGACAGGCTACAATGAGCAGTTCTTC
CDR3 protein: CATKPSTGYNEQFF
D gene: -
clone size: few
V gene: TRBV7-9
J gene: TRBJ2-1

CDR3 DNA: TGTGCCAGCAGTTTGGCAGATAACTATGGCTACACCTTC
CDR3 protein: CASSLADNYGYTF
D gene: -
clone size: -
V gene: TRBV28
J gene: TRBJ1-2

CDR3 DNA: TGTGCCACGAAAAAGAGGGTGGGAAGTGGAAACACCATATATTTT
CDR3 protein: CATKKRVGSGNTIYF
D gene: -
clone size: few
V gene: TRBV19
J gene: TRBJ1-3

CDR3 DNA: TGTGCCAGCAGACCCGCCCTACTCACCTACGAGCAGTACTTC
CDR3 protein: CASRPALLTYEQYF
D gene: -
clone size: -
V gene: TRBV6-5
J gene: TRBJ2-7

CDR3 DNA: TGTGCCATCAGAAACGGAATTAGCGGGGGGGCCGGCACCGGGGAGCTGTTTTTT
CDR3 protein: CAIRNGISGGAGTGELFF
D gene: TRBD2
clone size: -
V gene: TRBV10-3
J gene: TRBJ2-2

CDR3 DNA: TGTGCCAGCAGTTACGATAGGAGCCAAGAGACCCAGTACTTC
CDR3 protein: CASSYDRSQETQYF
D gene: -
clone size: few
V gene: TRBV6-6
J gene: TRBJ2-5

CDR3 DNA: TGTGCCAGCAGCTTAACACAGGGCGCCTATGGCTACACCTTC
CDR3 protein: CASSLTQGAYGYTF
D gene: -
clone size: few
V gene: TRBV5-6
J gene: TRBJ1-2

CDR3 DNA: TGTGCCAGCAGGTACGACAGGAACACCGGGGAGCTGTTTTTT
CDR3 protein: CASRYDRNTGELFF
D gene: -
clone size: many
V gene: TRBV2
J gene: TRBJ2-2

CDR3 DNA: TGCGCCAGCAGCCAAGCGAGGACAGCCTACACAGATACGCAGTATTTT
CDR3 protein: CASSQARTAYTDTQYF
D gene: -
clone size: few
V gene: TRBV5-1
J gene: TRBJ2-3

CDR3 DNA: TGTGCCAGCAGCTTACATGGGGGACAGGCGTCCTACGAGCAGTACTTC
CDR3 protein: CASSLHGGQASYEQYF
D gene: TRBD1
clone size: few
V gene: TRBV7-2
J gene: TRBJ2-7

CDR3 DNA: TGTGCCAGCAGTTACACCGGGACAGGGACCTACAATGAGCAGTTCTTC
CDR3 protein: CASSYTGTGTYNEQFF
D gene: TRBD1
clone size: -
V gene: TRBV6-5
J gene: TRBJ2-1

CDR3 DNA: TGCGCCAGCAGCTTGGAGGGGGAAGATACGCAGTATTTT
CDR3 protein: CASSLEGEDTQYF
D gene: -
clone size: few
V gene: TRBV5-1
J gene: TRBJ2-3

CDR3 DNA: TGTGCCATCAGTCCCAGCGGTCCCTACGAGCAGTACTTC
CDR3 protein: CAISPSGPYEQYF
D gene: -
clone size: few
V gene: TRBV10-3
J gene: TRBJ2-7

CDR3 DNA: TGTGCCAGCAGCTCCTGGAGGGACGCAGATACGCAGTATTTT
CDR3 protein: CASSSWRDADTQYF
D gene: -
clone size: once
V gene: TRBV13
J gene: TRBJ2-3

CDR3 DNA: TGTGCCAGCAGTTACCCAGGAATGAACACTGAAGCTTTCTTT
CDR3 protein: CASSYPGMNTEAFF
D gene: -
clone size: few
V gene: TRBV6-5
J gene: TRBJ1-1

CDR3 DNA: TGTGCCAGCAGCTTAGGCGGGGGGGGATACAATGAGCAGTTCTTC
CDR3 protein: CASSLGGGGYNEQFF
D gene: TRBD2
clone size: -
V gene: TRBV7-2
J gene: TRBJ2-1

CDR3 DNA: TGTGCCACCAGCAGGACAGATAGCAATCAGCCCCAGCATTTT
CDR3 protein: CATSRTDSNQPQHF
D gene: -
clone size: -
V gene: TRBV15
J gene: TRBJ1-5

CDR3 DNA: TGTGCCAGCGGGGGACTAGCGGGAGGGCCGGGGTTAAATGAGCAGTTCTTC
CDR3 protein: CASGGLAGGPGLNEQFF
D gene: TRBD2
clone size: -
V gene: TRBV2
J gene: TRBJ2-1

CDR3 DNA: TGTGCCAGCAGTTTATCTGCCACAGATAGCAATCAGCCCCAGCATTTT
CDR3 protein: CASSLSATDSNQPQHF
D gene: -
clone size: -
V gene: TRBV27
J gene: TRBJ1-5

CDR3 DNA: TGTGCCTGGAGTTGGGGGGACGAGCAGTACTTC
CDR3 protein: CAWSWGDEQYF
D gene: -
clone size: -
V gene: TRBV30
J gene: TRBJ2-7

CDR3 DNA: TGTGCCATCAGTGTGCGGCCGGACTATGGCTACACCTTC
CDR3 protein: CAISVRPDYGYTF
D gene: -
clone size: -
V gene: TRBV10-3
J gene: TRBJ1-2

CDR3 DNA: TGCAGCGCCCGTTGGATGAGGGATGGAGCTTTCTTT
CDR3 protein: CSARWMRDGAFF
D gene: -
clone size: -
V gene: TRBV29-1
J gene: TRBJ1-1

CDR3 DNA: TGTGCCAGCAGCTTTTCGGCGGGCCACCAAGAGACCCAGTACTTC
CDR3 protein: CASSFSAGHQETQYF
D gene: -
clone size: -
V gene: TRBV7-9
J gene: TRBJ2-5

CDR3 DNA: TGTGCCAGCAGCTTGCAGGGCGGCCAGCCCCAGCATTTT
CDR3 protein: CASSLQGGQPQHF
D gene: -
clone size: few
V gene: TRBV7-2
J gene: TRBJ1-5

CDR3 DNA: TGTGCCAGTAGTATTAAACGCATCGGACAGGTTCTTAATGAAAAACTGTTTTTT
CDR3 protein: CASSIKRIGQVLNEKLFF
D gene: TRBD1
clone size: few
V gene: TRBV19
J gene: TRBJ1-4

CDR3 DNA: TGTGCCAGCAGCTTGCAGACTAACTCCTACGAGCAGTACTTC
CDR3 protein: CASSLQTNSYEQYF
D gene: -
clone size: few
V gene: TRBV5-4
J gene: TRBJ2-7

CDR3 DNA: TGTGCCAGCAGCATAGCGGGAGGGCTCGATGAGCAGTTCTTC
CDR3 protein: CASSIAGGLDEQFF
D gene: TRBD2
clone size: -
V gene: TRBV6-5
J gene: TRBJ2-1

CDR3 DNA: TGTGCCAGCAGTGACTCCCTTTTCGAGACCCAGTACTTC
CDR3 protein: CASSDSLFETQYF
D gene: -
clone size: few
V gene: TRBV6-6
J gene: TRBJ2-5

CDR3 DNA: TGTGCCAGCAGTTTATTCTACAGGGGGCTGGGTATGACCTATGGCTACACCTTC
CDR3 protein: CASSLFYRGLGMTYGYTF
D gene: TRBD1
clone size: -
V gene: TRBV28
J gene: TRBJ1-2

CDR3 DNA: TGCGCCAGCAGCCCATTTCAGGGCCTAGCGGTCACGAACACCGGGGAGCTGTTTTTT
CDR3 protein: CASSPFQGLAVTNTGELFF
D gene: TRBD2
clone size: -
V gene: TRBV4-1
J gene: TRBJ2-2

CDR3 DNA: TGCGCCAGCAGCCAAGAGGCACAGGGCGCGAACACCGGGGAGCTGTTTTTT
CDR3 protein: CASSQEAQGANTGELFF
D gene: -
clone size: -
V gene: TRBV4-3
J gene: TRBJ2-2

CDR3 DNA: TGTGCCAGTAGCCGTCCCGGGACACAGAACTATGGCTACACCTTC
CDR3 protein: CASSRPGTQNYGYTF
D gene: -
clone size: -
V gene: TRBV19
J gene: TRBJ1-2

CDR3 DNA: TGTGCCAGTAGTATTAATAATTCACCCCTCCACTTT
CDR3 protein: CASSINNSPLHF
D gene: -
clone size: few
V gene: TRBV19
J gene: TRBJ1-6

CDR3 DNA: TGTGCCAGCAGCCCCAGAATAGGGGAATCTGAGCAGTTCTTC
CDR3 protein: CASSPRIGESEQFF
D gene: -
clone size: -
V gene: TRBV7-6
J gene: TRBJ2-1

CDR3 DNA: TGTGCCAGCAGAGAGACAGTACTTAGCAATCAGCCCCAGCATTTT
CDR3 protein: CASRETVLSNQPQHF
D gene: -
clone size: -
V gene: TRBV6-5
J gene: TRBJ1-5

CDR3 DNA: TGCGCCAGCAGCCAAGACCTGTACAATGAGCAGTTCTTC
CDR3 protein: CASSQDLYNEQFF
D gene: -
clone size: few
V gene: TRBV4-3
J gene: TRBJ2-1

CDR3 DNA: TGCGCCAGCAGCACCCAGACAGGGAACACCGGGGAGCTGTTTTTT
CDR3 protein: CASSTQTGNTGELFF
D gene: -
clone size: -
V gene: TRBV5-1
J gene: TRBJ2-2

CDR3 DNA: TGTGCCAGCAGTAAGGGCAGGGCGTTGGCGCCCCTCCACTTT
CDR3 protein: CASSKGRALAPLHF
D gene: -
clone size: -
V gene: TRBV25-1
J gene: TRBJ1-6

CDR3 DNA: TGCGCCAGCAGCAGGGGACTAGCGAGGACCGGGGAGCTGTTTTTT
CDR3 protein: CASSRGLARTGELFF
D gene: TRBD2
clone size: few
V gene: TRBV5-1
J gene: TRBJ2-2

CDR3 DNA: TGTGCCAGCAGTCGCCCGGGACTAGCTATCGAGCAGTACTTC
CDR3 protein: CASSRPGLAIEQYF
D gene: TRBD2
clone size: few
V gene: TRBV28
J gene: TRBJ2-7

CDR3 DNA: TGTGCCAGCAGCGTAGGACTAGCGGGGCTTACCTACGAGCAGTACTTC
CDR3 protein: CASSVGLAGLTYEQYF
D gene: TRBD2
clone size: -
V gene: TRBV9
J gene: TRBJ2-7

CDR3 DNA: TGTGCTAGTGGTTCGGGGACACTCTCCTCTGGGGCCAACGTCCTGACTTTC
CDR3 protein: CASGSGTLSSGANVLTF
D gene: -
clone size: few
V gene: TRBV12-5
J gene: TRBJ2-6

CDR3 DNA: TGTGCCACCAGCGACCGGGACAGGGGTTACACCTTC
CDR3 protein: CATSDRDRGYTF
D gene: TRBD1
clone size: few
V gene: TRBV15
J gene: TRBJ1-2

CDR3 DNA: TGTGCCAGCAGTTTTGGGGGCGCCTCTGGAAACACCATATATTTT
CDR3 protein: CASSFGGASGNTIYF
D gene: -
clone size: few
V gene: TRBV28
J gene: TRBJ1-3

CDR3 DNA: TGTGCCAGCAGTAGGGCAGGGGAGCCCGGGGAGCTGTTTTTT
CDR3 protein: CASSRAGEPGELFF
D gene: -
clone size: -
V gene: TRBV6-1
J gene: TRBJ2-2

CDR3 DNA: TGCGCCAGCAGCTGGGACACCGGGGTTGGAAACACCATATATTTT
CDR3 protein: CASSWDTGVGNTIYF
D gene: -
clone size: -
V gene: TRBV5-1
J gene: TRBJ1-3

CDR3 DNA: TGCAGCGTTCAACAGGGGGCAGGGGGCTACACCTTC
CDR3 protein: CSVQQGAGGYTF
D gene: TRBD1
clone size: few
V gene: TRBV29-1
J gene: TRBJ1-2

CDR3 DNA: TGTGCCAGCAGTGCCAGGGGACAGCCTTATGGCTACACCTTC
CDR3 protein: CASSARGQPYGYTF
D gene: TRBD1
clone size: -
V gene: TRBV2
J gene: TRBJ1-2